The 22 T cell receptor beta chains below come from one sample, sequenced in a study of siplizumab effects on memory and regulatory T cells. Method: immunoSEQ multiplex PCR; TCRdb's copy keeps in-frame clones and lacks some. The sample contains 80,000 to 95,000 clones, 85% to 95% of which appear only once. Sequencing input: CD8+ T cells sorted from blood. The receptor source for this set is a human donor in good health.

The chain is built from TRBV19 and TRBJ1-1; 11 bases align to TRBD1. V dropped 6 bases and J dropped 5; count of bases not matched to a gene: 5. The germline V gene encodes CDR1 LNHDA and CDR2 SQIVND (reference sequence). The CDR3 contains 14 residues. The CDR3 DNA sequence: TGTGCCAGTAGACCCGGGACAGGGGGGACTGAAGCTTTCTTT. This encodes CASRPGTGGTEAFF.

As regards this clone: This sample also contains other DNA sequences that code for the same CDR3. The rearrangement links TRBV27 to TRBJ2-6, with D perhaps being TRBD1 or TRBD2 (6 bases each). CDR1 is MNHEY and CDR2 is SMNVEV in the germline V gene (reference sequence). The CDR3 is 18 residues long. The V and J ends lost 4 bases and 1 base respectively, with 17 bases between them. CDR3 residues: CASSWGAPADSGANVLTF. DNA of the CDR3: TGTGCCAGCAGTTGGGGGGCCCCAGCGGATTCTGGGGCCAACGTCCTGACTTTC.

The CDR3 DNA reads TGTGCCAGCAGCTTTGTGGTGGGACCGTACAATGAGCAGTTCTTC. Translation gives CASSFVVGPYNEQFF. The J gene is TRBJ2-1, the V gene TRBV5-4, with D tentatively TRBD1 or TRBD2 (5 bases each). CDR1 is SGHNT, CDR2 YYREEE, per germline (reference sequence). V was pared by 2 bases and J by 4 bases, with 13 bases between. The CDR3 is 15 amino acids.

The chain combines TRBV7-9 with TRBJ1-1; D unclear. This CDR3 contains 13 residues. CDR1 is SEHNR and CDR2 is FQNEAQ in the germline V gene (reference sequence). V lost 1 base, J lost 6 bases, and 9 bases lay in between. The CDR3 reads CASSLGWGSEAFF. CDR3 nucleotide sequence: TGTGCCAGCAGCTTAGGGTGGGGATCTGAAGCTTTCTTT.

The chain joins TRBV27 to TRBJ2-7, with 7 bases that match TRBD1. CDR1 and CDR2 (germline): MNHEY, SMNVEV (reference sequence). Trimming took 6 bases from V and 6 from J; bases not matched to a gene: 8. CDR3 length: 13 residues. This chain's CDR3 is CASRMTGTREQYF. In nucleotides, the CDR3 is TGTGCCAGCAGGATGACAGGGACCCGCGAGCAGTACTTC.

The gene calls are TRBV9 and TRBJ2-3; tentative D call: TRBD1 (6 bases). Germline CDR1 and CDR2: SGDLS and YYNGEE. This CDR3 comprises 14 residues. Trimming pared 6 bases from V and 3 bases from J, leaving 14 bases between. CDR3 DNA sequence: TGTGCCAGCACACGGGCAGGGGCGACAGATACGCAGTATTTT. It is translated as CASTRAGATDTQYF.

The chain links TRBV19 to TRBJ2-1; perhaps TRBD1 as D (6 bases). V was shortened by 3 bases and J by 8 bases, with 17 bases between the two germline ends. The CDR3 has 15 amino acids. Looked up from germline, CDR1 is LNHDA and CDR2 is SQIVND (reference sequence). The CDR3 region has the DNA TGTGCCAGTAGTATTGGGGGCAGGGGCACGGATGAGCAGTTCTTC. It codes for CASSIGGRGTDEQFF.

This clone appeared once. This chain uses TRBV7-6 with TRBJ2-7; 7 positions agree with TRBD1. CDR3 size: 13 residues. The germline CDR1 and CDR2 sequences are SGHVS and FNYEAQ. V lost 3 bases, J lost 5 bases, and 4 bases stayed unmatched. The CDR3 loop is CASSFGQGDEQYF. The DNA for the CDR3 is TGTGCCAGCAGCTTTGGGCAGGGGGACGAGCAGTACTTC.

This rearrangement joins TRBV5-1 to TRBJ2-1; 9 nucleotides match TRBD2. V shed 7 bases, J shed 4 bases, and the junction held 6 bases outside the gene matches. CDR1 SGHRS and CDR2 YFSETQ come from the germline V gene. The CDR3 totals 14 residues. The CDR3: CASCAGGPYNEQFF. In nucleotides, the CDR3 is TGCGCCAGCTGTGCGGGAGGGCCTTACAATGAGCAGTTCTTC.

This chain joins TRBV5-6 and TRBJ2-5; 8 bases are a match to TRBD1. CDR1 and CDR2 from the germline V gene are SGHDT and YYEEEE. The CDR3 loop spans 15 amino acids. After removal of 0 bases from V and 4 bases from J, the junction contained 5 bases not matched to a gene. DNA of the CDR3: TGTGCCAGCAGCTTGGTACAGGGGACAGGAGAGACCCAGTACTTC. This codes for CASSLVQGTGETQYF.

The V and J genes are TRBV28 and TRBJ1-1; 9 bases map to TRBD1. Trimming at V came to 6 bases and at J to 5 bases, leaving 10 bases not matched to a gene. The CDR3 contains 15 residues. Germline values: CDR1 MDHEN, CDR2 SYDVKM. This chain's CDR3 is CASSRNRGLGTEAFF. Here the CDR3 DNA reads TGTGCCAGCAGCCGAAACAGGGGGCTGGGGACTGAAGCTTTCTTT.

V usage is TRBV28 and J usage is TRBJ2-3; tentative D call: TRBD2 (5 bases). Trimming took 1 base from V and 2 from J, leaving 19 bases between them. The CDR3 spans 18 residues. The germline V gene has CDR1 MDHEN and CDR2 SYDVKM. As DNA, the CDR3 is TGTGCCAGCAGTTTATACTCGGAGGAGACCCCGACCACAGATACGCAGTATTTT. Translating gives CASSLYSEETPTTDTQYF.

The V call is TRBV19, the J call TRBJ2-2; maybe TRBD2 (5 bases). The CDR3 sequence is 12 residues long. V gave up 8 bases and J gave up 7 bases, with 11 bases separating them. CDR1 is LNHDA, CDR2 SQIVND, per germline (reference sequence). In DNA, the CDR3 is TGTGCCAGTCGGACTCCTCTCGGGGAGCTGTTTTTT. Translating it yields CASRTPLGELFF.

The chain links TRBV2 to TRBJ2-1; maybe TRBD1 (5 bases). This CDR3 has 16 amino acids. Germline assignment: CDR1 SNHLY and CDR2 FYNNEI. V was clipped by 3 bases and J by 0 bases, with 12 bases between them. The CDR3 loop reads CASSESVRASYNEQFF. The DNA for the CDR3 is TGTGCCAGCAGTGAGAGTGTCAGGGCCTCCTACAATGAGCAGTTCTTC.

The chain combines TRBV2 with TRBJ2-1; D tentatively fits TRBD1 or TRBD2 (5 bases each). V was clipped by 10 bases and J by 0 bases, with 19 bases between them. The germline V gene encodes CDR1 SNHLY and CDR2 FYNNEI. This CDR3 spans 16 amino acids. Here the CDR3 DNA reads TGTGCCAAAATGGGTAGGGATGGGGGCTCCTACAATGAGCAGTTCTTC. Translation: CAKMGRDGGSYNEQFF.

The chain couples TRBV11-2 to TRBJ2-5; maybe TRBD2 (7 bases). Germline CDR1 reads SGHAT; CDR2 reads FQNNGV. Trimming stripped 5 bases from V and 5 bases from J, with 21 bases between. The CDR3 spans 16 residues. This chain's CDR3 is CASSPQAGGLMETQYF. In nucleotides, the CDR3 is TGTGCCAGCAGCCCCCAGGCCGGGGGGCTGATGGAGACCCAGTACTTC.

As DNA, the CDR3 is TGTGCCAGCAGTGAAAGGGGACAGGGGATCACTGGCACAGATACGCAGTATTTT. It is translated as CASSERGQGITGTDTQYF. The V and J genes are TRBV2 and TRBJ2-3, with 10 positions matching TRBD1. The V gene's germline CDR1 is SNHLY and CDR2 FYNNEI. CDR3 size: 18 residues. V was clipped by 2 bases and J by 1 base; unmatched bases: 9.

The rearrangement links TRBV28 to TRBJ1-5, with 8 nucleotides matching TRBD1. The J segment lost 7 bases and the V segment lost 6 bases, leaving 5 bases of the junction unmatched. Looked up from germline, CDR1 is MDHEN and CDR2 is SYDVKM. The length of the CDR3 is 13 residues. CDR3 protein: CASSPQGEQPQHF. The CDR3 DNA sequence: TGTGCCAGCAGCCCACAGGGGGAGCAGCCCCAGCATTTT.

The gene calls are TRBV30 and TRBJ2-7; D not resolved. V lost 4 bases to trimming and J lost 5 bases, with 15 bases between them. Germline V gives CDR1 GTSNPN, CDR2 SVGIG (reference sequence). The CDR3 length is 13 residues. DNA for the CDR3: TGTGCCTGGAATACCCGGAAGGGCCACGAGCAGTACTTC. Translated: CAWNTRKGHEQYF.

The V call is TRBV5-6, the J call TRBJ2-5, with TRBD2 matching 8 bases. After removal of 2 bases from V and 10 bases from J, the junction contained 7 bases not matched to a gene. The CDR3 length is 13 residues. Per the germline V gene, CDR1 is SGHDT and CDR2 is YYEEEE. CDR3 region: CASSFKAGEYQYF. CDR3 nucleotides: TGTGCCAGCAGCTTTAAAGCGGGAGAATACCAGTACTTC.

The chain is built from TRBV9 and TRBJ1-4; 11 bases fit TRBD1. Losses at the gene ends were 3 bases for V and 7 bases for J; bases not matched to a gene: 5. This CDR3 has 15 amino acids. The V gene's germline CDR1 is SGDLS and CDR2 YYNGEE. CDR3 loop: CASSEWTGGGEKLFF. Here the CDR3 DNA reads TGTGCCAGCAGCGAGTGGACAGGGGGCGGTGAAAAACTGTTTTTT.

The rearrangement uses TRBV7-3 and TRBJ2-1; 7 nucleotides agree with TRBD2. The trim removed 2 bases at V and 4 bases at J, leaving 5 bases unmatched. The germline V gene encodes CDR1 SGHTA and CDR2 FQGTGA. The CDR3 has 15 residues. CDR3 region: CASSLGPSGYNEQFF. DNA for the CDR3: TGTGCCAGCAGCTTAGGTCCTAGCGGATACAATGAGCAGTTCTTC.